These T cell receptor beta chains were read from a single sample in a study of beta chain features in type 1 diabetes. Produced via immunoSEQ multiplex PCR; TCRdb's table is partial and in-frame only. The data hold more than 25,000 clones, with roughly 53% observed a single time. The sequencing input was stem cell memory CD4+ T cells from blood. Source of these receptors: a man under 40 with type 1 diabetes. Each CDR3 is given with its conserved first and last residue. The order of the fields is CDR3 DNA, CDR3 protein, J gene, D gene, V gene, clone size. The D gene is left open where the match is weak. Not every row has a clone size; where given, it reads once, few, many or a size class.

CDR3 DNA: TGTGCCAGCAGTCCTCCGACAGGCCGGCATGAGCAGTTCTTC
CDR3 protein: CASSPPTGRHEQFF
J gene: TRBJ2-1
D gene: NA
V gene: TRBV28
clone size: few

CDR3 DNA: TGCGCCAGCAGAGGGACACACTCCTACGAGCAGTACTTC
CDR3 protein: CASRGTHSYEQYF
J gene: TRBJ2-7
D gene: NA
V gene: TRBV5-1
clone size: NA

CDR3 DNA: TGTGCCAGCAGTGCCACCCTATCCATCGTCAATGAGCAGTTCTTC
CDR3 protein: CASSATLSIVNEQFF
J gene: TRBJ2-1
D gene: NA
V gene: TRBV6-1
clone size: NA

CDR3 DNA: TGTGCCAGTAGTTACCAAAGAGTAACTAATGAAAAACTGTTTTTT
CDR3 protein: CASSYQRVTNEKLFF
J gene: TRBJ1-4
D gene: NA
V gene: TRBV19
clone size: NA

CDR3 DNA: TGTGCCTGGTCCCAGGGGGCGAGACAGCCCCAGCATTTT
CDR3 protein: CAWSQGARQPQHF
J gene: TRBJ1-5
D gene: TRBD1
V gene: TRBV30
clone size: NA

CDR3 DNA: TGTGCCAGCAGTTTACGCCAACCCACGGATGGCTACACCTTC
CDR3 protein: CASSLRQPTDGYTF
J gene: TRBJ1-2
D gene: NA
V gene: TRBV27
clone size: NA

CDR3 DNA: TGTGCCAGCTCACGGTCGGCGGGGGCCTACTACGAGCAGTACTTC
CDR3 protein: CASSRSAGAYYEQYF
J gene: TRBJ2-7
D gene: NA
V gene: TRBV18
clone size: NA

CDR3 DNA: TGTGCCAGCAGGGCGACAGGGGGGGTCGTGGCTTTCTTT
CDR3 protein: CASRATGGVVAFF
J gene: TRBJ1-1
D gene: TRBD1
V gene: TRBV28
clone size: NA

CDR3 DNA: TGCGCCAGCAGCCCGGGACTAGCGGGAGTAGGCGAGCAGTTCTTC
CDR3 protein: CASSPGLAGVGEQFF
J gene: TRBJ2-1
D gene: TRBD2
V gene: TRBV5-1
clone size: NA

CDR3 DNA: TGTGCCAGCAGCGTAGCTTCGGCTAGCGGGAGGCCAGATACGCAGTATTTT
CDR3 protein: CASSVASASGRPDTQYF
J gene: TRBJ2-3
D gene: TRBD2
V gene: TRBV9
clone size: NA

CDR3 DNA: TGTGCCAGCATCTTCGGACAGGGGGCCGGCTATGGCTACACCTTC
CDR3 protein: CASIFGQGAGYGYTF
J gene: TRBJ1-2
D gene: TRBD1
V gene: TRBV6-1
clone size: few

CDR3 DNA: TGTGCCAGCAGCTTAGTGGGGAGCAGGGGCCTCTATAATTCACCCCTCCACTTT
CDR3 protein: CASSLVGSRGLYNSPLHF
J gene: TRBJ1-6
D gene: NA
V gene: TRBV11-2
clone size: NA

CDR3 DNA: TGTGCCAGCAGAGGTTCCACAGGGGGTGGTCAGCCCCAGCATTTT
CDR3 protein: CASRGSTGGGQPQHF
J gene: TRBJ1-5
D gene: TRBD1
V gene: TRBV6-1
clone size: NA

CDR3 DNA: TGCGCCAGCAGCCATGTACTAGCGACGAACACCGGGGAGCTGTTTTTT
CDR3 protein: CASSHVLATNTGELFF
J gene: TRBJ2-2
D gene: TRBD2
V gene: TRBV4-1
clone size: NA

CDR3 DNA: TGCGCTTCGGGATTTTGGATAGATACGCAGTATTTT
CDR3 protein: CASGFWIDTQYF
J gene: TRBJ2-3
D gene: NA
V gene: TRBV5-1
clone size: NA

CDR3 DNA: TGCGCCAGCAGCGCTGACGGGAGCTCTGGAAACACCATATATTTT
CDR3 protein: CASSADGSSGNTIYF
J gene: TRBJ1-3
D gene: NA
V gene: TRBV5-1
clone size: NA

CDR3 DNA: TGCGCCAGCAGCTTGGGTCGGCTCGGGGGCATTCAGTACTTC
CDR3 protein: CASSLGRLGGIQYF
J gene: TRBJ2-4
D gene: NA
V gene: TRBV5-1
clone size: NA

CDR3 DNA: TGTGCCAGCAGTAATGTCCAGGGAGAGACCCAGTACTTC
CDR3 protein: CASSNVQGETQYF
J gene: TRBJ2-5
D gene: NA
V gene: TRBV28
clone size: NA

CDR3 DNA: TGTGCCAGCAGCCCCCGGACTGCCTACCCCGGGGAGCTGTTTTTT
CDR3 protein: CASSPRTAYPGELFF
J gene: TRBJ2-2
D gene: NA
V gene: TRBV7-2
clone size: NA

CDR3 DNA: TGCGCCAGCAGCTTGGGGCAGGGGGCCTCCACTGAAGCTTTCTTT
CDR3 protein: CASSLGQGASTEAFF
J gene: TRBJ1-1
D gene: TRBD1
V gene: TRBV5-1
clone size: once

CDR3 DNA: TGTGCCAGCAGCTTATCGGGGATTGAGCAGTTCTTC
CDR3 protein: CASSLSGIEQFF
J gene: TRBJ2-1
D gene: NA
V gene: TRBV5-8
clone size: few

CDR3 DNA: TGTGCCAGCAGCTTACCGTCCCTCGGGTCCTTTGGGGCCGAGCAGTACTTC
CDR3 protein: CASSLPSLGSFGAEQYF
J gene: TRBJ2-7
D gene: NA
V gene: TRBV7-8
clone size: NA

CDR3 DNA: TGTGCCAGCAGCTCGACAGCCTCTGGGGCCAACGTCCTGACTTTC
CDR3 protein: CASSSTASGANVLTF
J gene: TRBJ2-6
D gene: NA
V gene: TRBV7-6
clone size: once

CDR3 DNA: TGTGCCAGCAGCGAGGGACAGGGTCCAGGGGAGACCCAGTACTTC
CDR3 protein: CASSEGQGPGETQYF
J gene: TRBJ2-5
D gene: TRBD1
V gene: TRBV11-2
clone size: few

CDR3 DNA: TGTGCCAGCAGCAACTCGTGGGACAGCATCTACGAGCAGTACTTC
CDR3 protein: CASSNSWDSIYEQYF
J gene: TRBJ2-7
D gene: NA
V gene: TRBV21-1
clone size: NA

CDR3 DNA: TGTGCCAGCAGCCAAGCCCTACAGGGAAGGGATGGCTACACCTTC
CDR3 protein: CASSQALQGRDGYTF
J gene: TRBJ1-2
D gene: NA
V gene: TRBV4-2
clone size: NA

CDR3 DNA: TGCGCCAGCAGCTCCAGTGAAACAGGGGAGCTGTTTTTT
CDR3 protein: CASSSSETGELFF
J gene: TRBJ2-2
D gene: NA
V gene: TRBV5-1
clone size: NA

CDR3 DNA: TGTGCCAGCAGTTCTCCGGGGACAGCCGAGGCTTTCTTT
CDR3 protein: CASSSPGTAEAFF
J gene: TRBJ1-1
D gene: TRBD1
V gene: TRBV6-6
clone size: few

CDR3 DNA: TGTGCCAGCAGCGTCACAGGCACAGATACGCAGTATTTT
CDR3 protein: CASSVTGTDTQYF
J gene: TRBJ2-3
D gene: NA
V gene: TRBV7-2
clone size: few

CDR3 DNA: TGTGCCAGTGGACAGGGGGCCTACGAGCAGTACTTC
CDR3 protein: CASGQGAYEQYF
J gene: TRBJ2-7
D gene: TRBD1
V gene: TRBV11-3
clone size: NA

CDR3 DNA: TGTGCCATCAGTGAGTCCGGGAAACCCCAGCATTTT
CDR3 protein: CAISESGKPQHF
J gene: TRBJ1-5
D gene: NA
V gene: TRBV10-3
clone size: NA

CDR3 DNA: TGTGCCTGGAGAATTGGTAGCGATCAGCCCCAGCATTTT
CDR3 protein: CAWRIGSDQPQHF
J gene: TRBJ1-5
D gene: NA
V gene: TRBV30
clone size: NA

CDR3 DNA: TGTGCCAGCAGCGCATACGGGACTTCAGATACGCAGTATTTT
CDR3 protein: CASSAYGTSDTQYF
J gene: TRBJ2-3
D gene: NA
V gene: TRBV9
clone size: few

CDR3 DNA: TGTGCCAGCAGCTTAGACGGGGGGGCTTTAGAGACCCAGTACTTC
CDR3 protein: CASSLDGGALETQYF
J gene: TRBJ2-5
D gene: TRBD2
V gene: TRBV7-9
clone size: NA

CDR3 DNA: TGTGCCAGCAGCGACGCCACAGGGAGCTCCTACAATGAGCAGTTCTTC
CDR3 protein: CASSDATGSSYNEQFF
J gene: TRBJ2-1
D gene: NA
V gene: TRBV5-4
clone size: once

CDR3 DNA: TGTGCCAGTAGTATCCCGCCGGGACATACTTCTAGGGGCTACACCTTC
CDR3 protein: CASSIPPGHTSRGYTF
J gene: TRBJ1-2
D gene: NA
V gene: TRBV19
clone size: NA

CDR3 DNA: TGTGCCATCAGTGAGACCAGGTCGTCGGGACTAGTAAACGAGCAGTTCTTC
CDR3 protein: CAISETRSSGLVNEQFF
J gene: TRBJ2-1
D gene: TRBD2
V gene: TRBV10-3
clone size: few